This TCR beta chain was documented in a study of shared clonotypes between healthy human individuals. Study results and limitations: Larger estimated richness was generally recorded for naive subsets relative to memory subsets.

Assay execution took place at the deep level. Measured with immunoSEQ multiplex PCR; TCRdb has only the in-frame clones, and not every one. This sample has about 2,100,000 clones, with about 93% found just once. About this clone itself: Its cognate antigen is unknown.

Naive CD8 cells lacked CD45RO, underwent positive selection for CCR7 and left out terminally differentiated effector memory CD45RA+ cells. Germline loops: CDR1 SGHVS, CDR2 FNYEAQ. CDR3 size: 18 residues. Between the trimmed V and J ends, which lost 2 bases and 0 bases, there was a span of 17 bases. The sequence derives from a man aged 18 to 29 in good health. Some clones in this sample may be carry-over from other donors' samples. This chain joins TRBV7-6 and TRBJ2-1, with D possibly matching TRBD2 (7 bases). The sequenced sample consisted of naive CD8+ T cells from PBMCs. The CDR3 is CASSLIFAGASSYNEQFF. The CDR3 DNA reads as TGTGCCAGCAGCTTAATTTTTGCGGGGGCGAGCTCCTACAATGAGCAGTTCTTC.